This T cell receptor beta chain emerged from a study of graft-versus-host responses after intestinal transplantation. Whole-study findings and limits: Recipient marrow contained GvH clones, some of which appeared first in ileum or blood. Early post-transplant falls in HvG clones accompanied the peak levels of circulating GvH clones.

This clone was detected only once. No antigen is known for it. The CDR3 is made up of 14 amino acids. After removal of 5 bases from V and 3 bases from J, the junction contained 3 bases not matched to a gene. Germline V gene sequence: CDR1 LGHNT, CDR2 FRNRAP. The method was immunoSEQ multiplex PCR; TCRdb's version includes in-frame clones alone and lacks a portion of them. The sample lists roughly 50,000 clones, less than 95% occurring once. The chain recombines TRBV12-5 with TRBJ2-2; 7 nucleotides match TRBD1. The starting material was PBMCs, obtained roughly 660 days after intestinal transplant. This TCR came from a human patient who received an intestinal transplant, so some T cells may come from the graft donor. The CDR3 DNA sequence: TGTGCTAGTGGTGGGGGACAGTACACCGGGGAGCTGTTTTTT. This codes for CASGGGQYTGELFF.